This T cell receptor (beta chain) derives from a study of blood T cell repertoires in COVID-19. Study context: Samples taken during acute and convalescent COVID-19 were collected in the United States, Italy and Spain. From T cells, B-cell-depleted T cells, or PBMCs came the material, which was cDNA or gDNA.

The CDR3 covers 13 residues. V lost 5 bases, J lost 7 bases, and 3 bases stayed unmatched. Germline V CDR1 and CDR2: SGHAT, FQDESV (reference sequence). In the original analysis: Cell counts per sample came from amplifying reference gene primers. Produced via immunoSEQ multiplex PCR; TCRdb's table is partial and in-frame only. That table gives V, J and clone size, and the DNA gave D and trimming. Of roughly 200,000 clones in the sample, around 80% were seen once. The V call is TRBV11-1, the J call TRBJ2-1; 9 bases are a match to TRBD1. This TCR was recovered from a man in his fifties or sixties with acute or convalescent COVID-19. Sequencing was performed on peripheral blood. The CDR3 DNA follows: TGTGCCAGCAGCACGGGACAGGGAAATGAGCAGTTCTTC. It codes for CASSTGQGNEQFF.